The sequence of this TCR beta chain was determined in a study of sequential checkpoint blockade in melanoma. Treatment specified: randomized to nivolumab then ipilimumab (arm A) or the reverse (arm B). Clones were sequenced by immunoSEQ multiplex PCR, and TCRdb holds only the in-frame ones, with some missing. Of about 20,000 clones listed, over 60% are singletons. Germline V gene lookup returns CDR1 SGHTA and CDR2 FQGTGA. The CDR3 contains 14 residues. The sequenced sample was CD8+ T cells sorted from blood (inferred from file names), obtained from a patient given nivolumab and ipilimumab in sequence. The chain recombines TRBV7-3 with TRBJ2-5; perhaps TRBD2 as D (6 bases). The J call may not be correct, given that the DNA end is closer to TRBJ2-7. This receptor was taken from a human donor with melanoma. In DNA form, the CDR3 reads TGTGCCAGCAGCCCGGAGGGGACGGTCTACGAGCAGTACTTC. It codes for CASSPEGTVYEQYF.